This TCR beta chain was captured by sequencing in a study of T cell responses to AZD1222 COVID-19 vaccine. Sequenced by immunoSEQ multiplex PCR; TCRdb stores in-frame clones only, minus some. The table lists 150,000 to 200,000 clones, roughly 89% of them singletons, with around 1.6% in the top ten. This CDR3 is built from 15 residues. Germline values: CDR1 SGHTA, CDR2 FQGNSA. V was trimmed by 5 bases and J by 4 bases, leaving 18 bases between them. This sample comprised peripheral blood, obtained on day 0 of AZD1222 vaccination. The V gene is TRBV7-2, the J gene TRBJ2-7; D is possibly TRBD1 (7 bases). This receptor was obtained from an adult in good health. The CDR3: CASSKEQGGSYEQYF. CDR3 DNA sequence: TGTGCCAGCAGCAAAGAGCAGGGGGGATCGTACGAGCAGTACTTC.